Below, 22 T cell receptor beta chains from the same sample are listed, as sequenced in a study of cytomegalovirus exposure and HLA in healthy donors. The PCR was carried out with 60 Vbeta primers and 13 Jbeta primers. Sequencing used immunoSEQ multiplex PCR; TCRdb keeps in-frame clones, though not all of them. The sample has some 65,000 clones, less than 70% seen once. Specimen: PBMCs. These receptors all come from a young man in good health and CMV-seronegative.

The chain couples TRBV5-8 to TRBJ2-1, with TRBD2 matching 9 bases. V lost 7 bases and J lost 8; bases outside the gene matches: 16. Germline lookup yields CDR1 SGHTS and CDR2 YDEGEE. The CDR3 consists of 16 residues. The CDR3 is CASGLAGPGFFHEQFF. CDR3 coding DNA: TGTGCCAGCGGGCTAGCGGGGCCGGGGTTCTTCCATGAGCAGTTCTTC.

This clone has more than one count but fewer than ten. The chain links TRBV4-1 to TRBJ2-2; 7 bases match TRBD1. The germline CDR1 and CDR2 sequences are MGHRA and YSYEKL. This CDR3 region has 16 residues. V was clipped by 4 bases and J by 0 bases; unmatched bases: 5. This chain's CDR3 is CASSPMGTANTGELFF. The CDR3 DNA reads as TGCGCCAGCAGCCCCATGGGGACAGCGAACACCGGGGAGCTGTTTTTT.

This clone turned up a few times. The gene calls are TRBV7-2 and TRBJ1-2; no clear D gene. The CDR3 contains 16 residues. V shed 4 bases and J shed 6 bases, with 21 bases lying between them. CDR1 and CDR2 (germline): SGHTA, FQGNSA. CDR3 sequence: CASSWASAQVKDGYTF. As DNA, the CDR3 is TGTGCCAGCAGCTGGGCGTCAGCCCAGGTGAAGGATGGCTACACCTTC.

This clone showed up just once. V is TRBV18 and J is TRBJ2-7; D is unresolved. Germline V gene lookup returns CDR1 KGHSH and CDR2 LQKENI. This CDR3 region has 14 residues. The V end was cut by 2 bases, the J end by 3 bases, with 11 bases between. Written as DNA, the CDR3 is TGTGCCAGCTCACCAGGGCAGGTATACTACGAGCAGTACTTC. Translated, it gives CASSPGQVYYEQYF. Complete variable domain (other parts from reference TRBV18 and TRBJ2-7): NAGVMQNPRHLVRRRGQEARLRCSPMKGHSHVYWYRQLPEEGLKFMVYLQKENIIDESGMPKERFSAEFPKEGPSILRIQQVVRGDSAAYFCASSPGQVYYEQYFGPGTRLTVT.

This chain uses TRBV7-6 with TRBJ2-5; 8 bases fit TRBD2. The CDR3 extends over 13 amino acids. After removal of 4 bases from V and 5 bases from J, the junction contained 3 bases not matched to a gene. Per germline, CDR1 SGHVS and CDR2 FNYEAQ. CDR3 coding DNA: TGTGCCAGCAGCTCTACTAGCGGTGAGACCCAGTACTTC. Amino acid sequence: CASSSTSGETQYF.

V is TRBV29-1 and J is TRBJ2-2, with D possibly being TRBD2 (5 bases). Trimming took off 7 bases at V and 1 base at J, with 16 bases between the two ends. CDR1 and CDR2 from the germline V gene are SQVTM and ANQGSEA. This CDR3 is 15 amino acids long. The DNA for the CDR3 is TGCAGCGCCACCCACTCCACTAGGAACACCGGGGAGCTGTTTTTT. It encodes CSATHSTRNTGELFF.

This chain joins TRBV11-2 and TRBJ2-7; 7 nucleotides align to TRBD1. Trimming took 5 bases from V and 1 from J; bases not matched to a gene: 8. The CDR3 covers 15 residues. From germline, CDR1 is SGHAT and CDR2 FQNNGV. DNA for the CDR3: TGTGCCAGCAGCGTAGGGACAGTCGCTTCCTACGAGCAGTACTTC. Its translation is CASSVGTVASYEQYF.

The V gene is TRBV30, the J gene TRBJ1-2; D not certain. From germline, CDR1 is GTSNPN and CDR2 SVGIG (reference sequence). Trimming shortened V by 0 bases and J by 4 bases, and 6 bases separated the two germline ends. The CDR3 spans 12 residues. This CDR3 is CAWSVSGYGYTF. The CDR3, as DNA: TGTGCCTGGAGTGTATCCGGCTATGGCTACACCTTC.

This sequence joins TRBV9 and TRBJ2-7, with D maybe TRBD2 (6 bases). Germline CDR1 SGDLS, CDR2 YYNGEE. The CDR3 covers 14 residues. V dropped 5 bases and J dropped 0 bases, with 12 bases sitting between them. The CDR3 loop reads CASSRGTSSYEQYF. The CDR3 DNA reads TGTGCCAGCAGTCGCGGGACTTCCTCCTACGAGCAGTACTTC.

This clone was counted between two and nine times. The CDR3 here is CASRRTSGVTDTQYF. The DNA for the CDR3 is TGTGCCAGCAGGCGCACTAGCGGGGTAACAGATACGCAGTATTTT. V gene TRBV6-5 combines with J gene TRBJ2-3; 10 bases align to TRBD2. Germline values: CDR1 MNHEY, CDR2 SVGAGI. CDR3 size: 15 residues. V shed 6 bases and J 3 bases; nucleotides not matched to a gene: 6.

The chain carries TRBV6-1 and TRBJ1-1; 7 bases align to TRBD1. Germline CDR1 reads MNHNS; CDR2 reads SASEGT. V trimming: 4 bases; J trimming: 0 bases; junction bases outside the gene matches: 2. This CDR3 has 14 amino acids. For the CDR3, the DNA is TGTGCCAGCAGTGGGGGACAGCTGAACACTGAAGCTTTCTTT. It specifies CASSGGQLNTEAFF.

The V and J genes are TRBV11-2 and TRBJ1-1; D is perhaps TRBD1 (5 bases). The CDR3 covers 13 residues. Germline V gene lookup returns CDR1 SGHAT and CDR2 FQNNGV. Trimming pared 3 bases from V and 1 base from J, leaving 6 bases between. CDR3 DNA sequence: TGTGCCAGCAGCTTCGGACAGAACACTGAAGCTTTCTTT. Translation: CASSFGQNTEAFF.

This clone has a handful of counts. The chain combines TRBV15 with TRBJ1-6, with TRBD1 matching 7 bases. V was pared by 8 bases and J by 8 bases, with 12 bases of the junction left unmatched. The CDR3 contains 15 residues. Per germline, CDR1 LNHNV and CDR2 YYDKDF (reference sequence). Here the CDR3 DNA reads TGTGCCACCTCATTCCGGGGACAGAACTATTCACCCCTCCACTTT. This codes for CATSFRGQNYSPLHF.

The chain recombines TRBV5-1 with TRBJ1-2; TRBD1 might be the D (5 bases). CDR3 length: 13 residues. Trimming removed 4 bases at V and 4 bases at J, with 11 bases between. The germline CDR1 and CDR2 sequences are SGHRS and YFSETQ. The CDR3 region has the DNA TGCGCCAGCAGCCCGGACACACTCTATGGCTACACCTTC. Protein product: CASSPDTLYGYTF.

The chain uses TRBV6-5 and TRBJ2-1; possible D gene TRBD1, 7 bases. This CDR3 is 15 amino acids long. Trimming stripped 2 bases from V and 8 bases from J, with 16 bases between. The germline V gene encodes CDR1 MNHEY and CDR2 SVGAGI. CDR3 DNA sequence: TGTGCCAGCAGTTACATTGGCAGGGGGGTCGATGAGCAGTTCTTC. Translating gives CASSYIGRGVDEQFF.

The V and J genes are TRBV5-1 and TRBJ2-1; 7 nucleotides match TRBD2. This CDR3 is 15 amino acids long. J lost 2 bases, V lost 4 bases, and 6 bases had no gene match. Germline values: CDR1 SGHRS, CDR2 YFSETQ. The CDR3 sequence is CASSQIAGTYNEQFF. As DNA, the CDR3 is TGCGCCAGCAGCCAGATAGCGGGCACCTACAATGAGCAGTTCTTC.

The chain joins TRBV18 to TRBJ2-5; D gene uncertain. TRBJ2-7 explains the end of the DNA better; the J call may be wrong. Germline CDR1 KGHSH, CDR2 LQKENI. This CDR3 has 15 residues. CDR3 loop: CASSPSFPGSYEQYF. DNA of the CDR3: TGTGCCAGCTCACCCTCTTTCCCAGGCTCCTACGAGCAGTACTTC.

The chain is built from TRBV19 and TRBJ1-2; 9 nucleotides line up with TRBD1. The CDR3 spans 14 residues. V shed 7 bases and J 7 bases; nucleotides not matched to a gene: 10. The germline V gene has CDR1 LNHDA and CDR2 SQIVND (reference sequence). The CDR3 nucleotides read TGTGCCAGTACCCTCAACCGGGACAGGGCTGGCTACACCTTC. Translated: CASTLNRDRAGYTF.

This chain joins TRBV4-1 and TRBJ2-1, with a weak D call TRBD1 (5 bases). This CDR3 is built from 16 residues. Per germline, CDR1 MGHRA and CDR2 YSYEKL. Trimming shortened V by 1 base and J by 9 bases, and 19 bases separated the two germline ends. The CDR3 sequence is CASSQVRASFDSEQFF. In DNA, the CDR3 is TGCGCCAGCAGCCAAGTTCGGGCTAGTTTTGACAGTGAGCAGTTCTTC.

A word on this clone: The same CDR3 arises from other DNA sequences in this sample as well. The chain is built from TRBV4-1 and TRBJ2-5; 11 bases agree with TRBD2. V gave up 2 bases and J gave up 5 bases; unmatched junction bases: 4. This CDR3 spans 15 amino acids. The germline CDR1 and CDR2 sequences are MGHRA and YSYEKL. CDR3 loop: CASSQTSGGPETQYF. The CDR3, as DNA: TGCGCCAGCAGCCAAACTAGCGGGGGCCCGGAGACCCAGTACTTC.

The chain recombines TRBV29-1 with TRBJ2-5; 8 bases match TRBD2. Germline CDR1 is SQVTM and CDR2 is ANQGSEA. Germline trimming cut 2 bases from V and 5 bases from J; bases unmatched to any gene: 4. The CDR3 is 13 residues long. The CDR3 region is CSVEPAGAETQYF. The CDR3 region has the DNA TGCAGCGTTGAACCAGCGGGGGCGGAGACCCAGTACTTC.

J is TRBJ2-1 and V is TRBV11-3, with 10 bases that match TRBD2. The CDR3 is made up of 14 amino acids. V lost 3 bases and J lost 9; bases outside the gene matches: 5. CDR1 SGHNT and CDR2 YENEEA come from the germline V gene. CDR3 sequence reads: CASSFISGGGEQFF. CDR3 coding DNA: TGTGCCAGCAGCTTCATCAGCGGGGGGGGTGAGCAGTTCTTC.